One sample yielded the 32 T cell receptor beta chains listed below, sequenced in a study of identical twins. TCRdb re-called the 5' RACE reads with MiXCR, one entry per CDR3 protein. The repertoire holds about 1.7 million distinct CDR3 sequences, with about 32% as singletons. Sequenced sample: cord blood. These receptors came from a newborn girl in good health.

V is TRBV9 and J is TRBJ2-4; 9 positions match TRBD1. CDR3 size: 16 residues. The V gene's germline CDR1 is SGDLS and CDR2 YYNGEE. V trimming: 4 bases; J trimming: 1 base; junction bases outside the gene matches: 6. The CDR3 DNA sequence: TGTGCCAGCAGCTCAACAGGGGGCTTGGCCAAAAACATTCAGTACTTC. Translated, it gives CASSSTGGLAKNIQYF.

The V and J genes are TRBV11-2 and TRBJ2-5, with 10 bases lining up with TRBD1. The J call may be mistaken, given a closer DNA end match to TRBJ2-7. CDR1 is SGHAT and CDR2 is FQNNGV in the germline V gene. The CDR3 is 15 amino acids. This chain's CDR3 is CASKNYRDRGYEQYF. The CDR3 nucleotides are TGTGCCAGCAAAAACTACCGGGACAGGGGTTACGAGCAGTACTTC.

CDR3 bases: TGTGCCAGCAGCCCAACCCGGGCCTCCTACAATGAGCAGTACTTC. Translation gives CASSPTRASYNEQYF. The chain recombines TRBV12-3 or TRBV12-4 with TRBJ2-1; D remains ambiguous. The assigned J gene may be wrong: the sequence end matches TRBJ2-7 better. The CDR3 totals 15 residues.

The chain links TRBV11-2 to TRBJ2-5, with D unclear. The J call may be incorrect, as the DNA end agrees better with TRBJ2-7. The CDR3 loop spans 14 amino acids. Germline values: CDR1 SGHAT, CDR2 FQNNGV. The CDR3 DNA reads TGTGCCAGCAGCTTAAGGGTTCCTGGCTACGAGCAGTACTTC. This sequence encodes CASSLRVPGYEQYF.

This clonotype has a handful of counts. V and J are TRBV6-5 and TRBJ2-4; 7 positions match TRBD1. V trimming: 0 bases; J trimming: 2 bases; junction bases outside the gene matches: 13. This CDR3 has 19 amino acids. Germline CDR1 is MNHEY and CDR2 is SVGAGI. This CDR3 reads CASSYSTGLLVPTKNIQYF. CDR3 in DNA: TGTGCCAGCAGTTACTCGACAGGGCTATTGGTCCCTACCAAAAACATTCAGTACTTC.

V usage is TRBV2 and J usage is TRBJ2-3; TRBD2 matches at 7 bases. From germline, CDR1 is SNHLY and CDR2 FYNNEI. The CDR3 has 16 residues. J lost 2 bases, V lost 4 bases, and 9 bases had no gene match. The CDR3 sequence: CASSGPGTTYTDTQYF. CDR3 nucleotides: TGTGCCAGCAGTGGACCCGGGACTACCTACACAGATACGCAGTATTTT. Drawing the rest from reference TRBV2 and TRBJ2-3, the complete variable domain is EPEVTQTPSHQVTQMGQEVILRCVPISNHLYFYWYRQILGQKVEFLVSFYNNEISEKSEIFDDQFSVERPDGSNFTLKIRSTKLEDSAMYFCASSGPGTTYTDTQYFGPGTRLTVL.

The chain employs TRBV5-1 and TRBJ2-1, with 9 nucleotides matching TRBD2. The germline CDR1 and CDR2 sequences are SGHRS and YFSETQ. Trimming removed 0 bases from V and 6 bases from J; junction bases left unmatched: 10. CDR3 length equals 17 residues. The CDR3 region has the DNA TGCGCCAGCAGCTTGGTTACCGGACTAGCGCCACGCAATGAGCAGTTCTTC. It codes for CASSLVTGLAPRNEQFF.

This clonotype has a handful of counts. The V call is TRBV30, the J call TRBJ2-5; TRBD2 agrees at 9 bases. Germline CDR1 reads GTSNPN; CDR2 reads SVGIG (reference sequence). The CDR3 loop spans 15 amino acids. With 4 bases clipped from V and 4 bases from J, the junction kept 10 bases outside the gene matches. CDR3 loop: CAWKNALAGGETQYF. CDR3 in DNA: TGTGCCTGGAAGAATGCACTAGCGGGCGGAGAGACCCAGTACTTC.

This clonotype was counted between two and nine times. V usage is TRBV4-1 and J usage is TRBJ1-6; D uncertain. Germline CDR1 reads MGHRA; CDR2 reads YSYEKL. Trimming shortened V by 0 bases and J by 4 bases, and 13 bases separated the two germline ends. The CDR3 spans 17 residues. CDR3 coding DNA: TGCGCCAGCAGCCAAGATTGGCAGGTGCCTTATAATTCACCCCTCCACTTT. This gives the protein CASSQDWQVPYNSPLHF.

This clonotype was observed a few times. Here the CDR3 reads CASSRGPGYQETQYF. The DNA of the CDR3 is TGTGCCAGCAGTCGAGGCCCAGGGTACCAAGAGACCCAGTACTTC. The chain carries TRBV28 and TRBJ2-5; D might be TRBD1 (5 bases). There are 15 residues in the CDR3. Germline-derived CDR1 and CDR2 are MDHEN and SYDVKM. Trimming left V 5 bases short and J 0 bases short, with 13 bases between.

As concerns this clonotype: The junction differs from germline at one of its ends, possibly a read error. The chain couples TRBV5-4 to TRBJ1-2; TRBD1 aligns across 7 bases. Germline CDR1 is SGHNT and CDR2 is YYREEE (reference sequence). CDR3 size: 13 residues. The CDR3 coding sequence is TGTGCCAACAGCCCCGCAGGACAGGATGGCTACACCTTC. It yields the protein CANSPAGQDGYTF.

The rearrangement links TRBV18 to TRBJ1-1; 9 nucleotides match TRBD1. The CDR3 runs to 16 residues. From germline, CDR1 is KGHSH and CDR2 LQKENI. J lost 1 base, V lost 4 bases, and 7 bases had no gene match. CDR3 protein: CASSQTGTGPNTEAFF. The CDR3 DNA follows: TGTGCCAGCTCACAAACCGGGACAGGGCCGAACACTGAAGCTTTCTTT.

The CDR3, as DNA: TGTGCCAGCAGCAAAAGGACAGGGGATGGCACAGATACGCAGTATTTT. Translation: CASSKRTGDGTDTQYF. This chain links TRBV21-1 with TRBJ2-3; the D call of TRBD1 is as the table states it, not checked on the DNA. TRBV21-1 is noted as a pseudogene. The CDR3 runs to 16 residues.

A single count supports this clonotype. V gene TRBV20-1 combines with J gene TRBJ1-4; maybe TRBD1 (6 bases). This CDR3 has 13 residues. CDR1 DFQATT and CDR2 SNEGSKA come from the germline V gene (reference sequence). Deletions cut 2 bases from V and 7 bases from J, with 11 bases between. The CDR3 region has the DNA TGCAGTGCTAGATCAGGGGTCTCTGAAAAACTGTTTTTT. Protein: CSARSGVSEKLFF.

The DNA of the CDR3 is TGTGCCAGCAGTGAAGGACGAGCGGTATACAATGAGCAGTTCTTC. Amino acid sequence: CASSEGRAVYNEQFF. The chain employs TRBV6-1 and TRBJ2-1; a weak D match, TRBD2 (5 bases). Germline loops: CDR1 MNHNS, CDR2 SASEGT. The CDR3 is 15 residues long. Trimming took off 1 base at V and 4 bases at J, with 11 bases between the two ends.

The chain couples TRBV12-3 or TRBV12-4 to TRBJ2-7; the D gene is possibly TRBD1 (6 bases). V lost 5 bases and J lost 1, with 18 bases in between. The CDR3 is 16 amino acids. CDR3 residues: CASSPTGAHRSYEQYF. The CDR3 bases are TGTGCCAGCAGTCCGACAGGAGCGCATAGATCCTACGAGCAGTACTTC.

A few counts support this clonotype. DNA for the CDR3: TGCGCCAGCAGCTTGGATCGTGGGAGCGTGAGCACAGATACGCAGTATTTT. The encoded protein is CASSLDRGSVSTDTQYF. The rearrangement joins TRBV5-1 to TRBJ2-3, with a tentative D call TRBD2 (5 bases). Germline values: CDR1 SGHRS, CDR2 YFSETQ. The CDR3 runs 17 residues. V was trimmed by 0 bases and J by 0 bases, leaving 14 bases between them.

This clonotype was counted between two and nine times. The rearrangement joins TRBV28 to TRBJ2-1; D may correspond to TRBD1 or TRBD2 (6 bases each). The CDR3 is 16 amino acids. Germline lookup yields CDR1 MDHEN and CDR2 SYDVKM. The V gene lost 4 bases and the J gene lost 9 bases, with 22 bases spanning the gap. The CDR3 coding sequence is TGTGCCAGCAGTTCCCACCGGGGGCCGATGAATACTGAGCAGTTCTTC. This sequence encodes CASSSHRGPMNTEQFF.

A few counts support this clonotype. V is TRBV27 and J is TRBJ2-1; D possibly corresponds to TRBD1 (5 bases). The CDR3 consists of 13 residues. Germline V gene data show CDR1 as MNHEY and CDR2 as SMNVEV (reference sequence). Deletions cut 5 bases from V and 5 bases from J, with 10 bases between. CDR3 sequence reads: CASSPDSNNEQFF. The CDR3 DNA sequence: TGTGCCAGCAGTCCCGACAGCAACAATGAGCAGTTCTTC.

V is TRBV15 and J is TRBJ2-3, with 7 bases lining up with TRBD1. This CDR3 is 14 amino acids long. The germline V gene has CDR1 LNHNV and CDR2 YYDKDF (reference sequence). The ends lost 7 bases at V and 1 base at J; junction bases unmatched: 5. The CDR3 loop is CATTGTDRTDTQYF. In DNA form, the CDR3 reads TGTGCCACCACCGGGACAGATCGCACAGATACGCAGTATTTT.

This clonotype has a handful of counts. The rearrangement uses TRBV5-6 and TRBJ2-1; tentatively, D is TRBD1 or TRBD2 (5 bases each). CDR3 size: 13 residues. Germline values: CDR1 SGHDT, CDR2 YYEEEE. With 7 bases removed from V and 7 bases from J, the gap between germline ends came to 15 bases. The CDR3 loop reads CASSLSEGNEQFF. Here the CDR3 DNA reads TGTGCCAGCTCCTTGTCTGAGGGGAATGAGCAGTTCTTC.

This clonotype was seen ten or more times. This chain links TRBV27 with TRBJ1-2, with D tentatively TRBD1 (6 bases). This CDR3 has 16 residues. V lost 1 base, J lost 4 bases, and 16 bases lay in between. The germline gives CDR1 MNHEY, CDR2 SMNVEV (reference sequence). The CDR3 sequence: CASSLWATTGPYGYTF. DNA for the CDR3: TGTGCCAGCAGTTTATGGGCCACAACAGGGCCCTATGGCTACACCTTC.

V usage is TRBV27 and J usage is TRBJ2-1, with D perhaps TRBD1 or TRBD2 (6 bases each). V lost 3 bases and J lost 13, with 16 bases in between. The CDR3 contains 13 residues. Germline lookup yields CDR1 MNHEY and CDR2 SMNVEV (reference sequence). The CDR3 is CASSFGKTGTQFF. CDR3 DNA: TGTGCCAGCAGTTTCGGGAAAACAGGGACTCAGTTCTTC.

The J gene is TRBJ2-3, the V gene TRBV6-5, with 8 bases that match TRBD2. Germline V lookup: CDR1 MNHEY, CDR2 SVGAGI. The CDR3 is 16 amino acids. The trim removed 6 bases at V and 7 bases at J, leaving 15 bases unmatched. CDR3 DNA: TGTGCCAGCAGCAGGACTAGCCACGCTGGGGGGAATACGCAGTATTTT. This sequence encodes CASSRTSHAGGNTQYF.

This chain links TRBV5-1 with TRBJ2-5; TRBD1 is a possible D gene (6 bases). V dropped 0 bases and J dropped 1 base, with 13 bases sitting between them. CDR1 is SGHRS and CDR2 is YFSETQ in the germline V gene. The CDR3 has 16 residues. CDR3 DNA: TGCGCCAGCAGCTTGGTTGTGGGGGCCCTCCAAGAGACCCAGTACTTC. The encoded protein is CASSLVVGALQETQYF.

The CDR3: CSANRGPLNTGELFF. In DNA, the CDR3 is TGCAGTGCTAACAGGGGGCCCTTGAACACCGGGGAGCTGTTTTTT. V is TRBV20-1 and J is TRBJ2-2, with TRBD1 matching over 9 bases. Germline CDR1 is DFQATT and CDR2 is SNEGSKA (reference sequence). Trimming took 4 bases from V and 1 from J; bases not matched to a gene: 4. The CDR3 consists of 15 residues.

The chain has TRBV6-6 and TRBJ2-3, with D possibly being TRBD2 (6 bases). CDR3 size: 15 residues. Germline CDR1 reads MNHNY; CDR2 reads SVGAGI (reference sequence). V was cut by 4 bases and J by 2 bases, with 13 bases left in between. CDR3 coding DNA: TGTGCCAGCAGTTTGGGACTTTCCGTCACAGATACGCAGTATTTT. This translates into CASSLGLSVTDTQYF.

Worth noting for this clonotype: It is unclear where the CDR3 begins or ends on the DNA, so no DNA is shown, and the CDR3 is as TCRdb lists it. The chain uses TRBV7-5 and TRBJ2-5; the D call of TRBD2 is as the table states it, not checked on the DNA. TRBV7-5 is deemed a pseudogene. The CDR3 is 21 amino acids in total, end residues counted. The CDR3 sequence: CISVPEALARDMKGDQETQYF.

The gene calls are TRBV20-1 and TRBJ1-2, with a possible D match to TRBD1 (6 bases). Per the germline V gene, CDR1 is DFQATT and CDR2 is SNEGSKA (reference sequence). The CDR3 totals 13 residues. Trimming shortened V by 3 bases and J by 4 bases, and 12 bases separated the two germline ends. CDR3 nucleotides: TGCAGTGCTAGCGATCAGGGGAGCTATGGCTACACCTTC. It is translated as CSASDQGSYGYTF.

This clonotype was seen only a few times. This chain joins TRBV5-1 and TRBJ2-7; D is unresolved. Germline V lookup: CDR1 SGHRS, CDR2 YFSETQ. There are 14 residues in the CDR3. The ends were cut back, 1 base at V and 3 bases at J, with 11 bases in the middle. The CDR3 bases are TGCGCCAGCAGCTTGTTAAGAGTGGGCTACGAGCAGTACTTC. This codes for CASSLLRVGYEQYF.

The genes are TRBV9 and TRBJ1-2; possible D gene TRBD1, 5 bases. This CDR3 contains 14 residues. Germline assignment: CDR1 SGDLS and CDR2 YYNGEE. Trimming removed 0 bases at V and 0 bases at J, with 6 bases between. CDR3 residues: CASSVAQANYGYTF. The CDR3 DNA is TGTGCCAGCAGCGTAGCACAGGCTAACTATGGCTACACCTTC.

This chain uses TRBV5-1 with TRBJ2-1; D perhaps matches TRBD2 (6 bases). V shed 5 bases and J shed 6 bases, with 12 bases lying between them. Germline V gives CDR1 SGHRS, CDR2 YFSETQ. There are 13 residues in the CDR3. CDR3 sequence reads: CASRWAGTNEQFF. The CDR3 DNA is TGCGCCAGCAGATGGGCGGGGACCAATGAGCAGTTCTTC.